The text below deals with one T cell receptor (beta chain). The data stem from a study of beta chain features in type 1 diabetes. Sorting that relied on CD45RO/CCR7/CD25/CD127/CD95/CD27 yielded CD4+ naive, central memory, regulatory and stem cell-like memory cells. Trimming took off 1 base at V and 3 bases at J, with 10 bases between the two ends. This CDR3 is 15 amino acids long. The germline CDR1 and CDR2 sequences are LGHNA and YSLEER. The whole isolated RNA underwent reverse transcription, so sequencing captured expressed TCRB transcripts. Clones were sequenced by immunoSEQ multiplex PCR, and TCRdb holds only the in-frame ones, with some missing. The data hold roughly 500,000 clones, with about an eighth observed a single time.

Input material: naive CD4+ T cells from blood. The V and J genes are TRBV4-3 and TRBJ2-1; D gene ambiguous. This receptor was identified in a woman younger than 30 in good health. CDR3 residues: CASSQVTSDYNEQFF. The CDR3 nucleotides read TGCGCCAGCAGCCAAGTCACGTCAGACTACAATGAGCAGTTCTTC.